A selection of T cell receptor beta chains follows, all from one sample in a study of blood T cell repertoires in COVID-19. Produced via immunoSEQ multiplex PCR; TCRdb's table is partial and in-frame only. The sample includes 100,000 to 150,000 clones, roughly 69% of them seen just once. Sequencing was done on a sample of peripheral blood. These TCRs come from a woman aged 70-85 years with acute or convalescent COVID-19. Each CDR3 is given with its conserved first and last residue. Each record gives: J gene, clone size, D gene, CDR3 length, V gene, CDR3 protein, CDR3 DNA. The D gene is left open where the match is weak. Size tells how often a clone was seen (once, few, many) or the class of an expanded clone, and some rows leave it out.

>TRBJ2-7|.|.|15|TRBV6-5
CASSSSGRNSYEQYF
TGTGCCAGCAGTTCCAGCGGGCGAAACTCCTACGAGCAGTACTTC
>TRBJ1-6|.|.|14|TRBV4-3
CASSQDPYNSPLHF
TGCGCCAGCAGCCAAGATCCTTATAATTCACCCCTCCACTTT
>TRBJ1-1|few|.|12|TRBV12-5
CASGLSTGEAFF
TGTGCTAGTGGTTTGTCAACAGGGGAAGCTTTCTTT
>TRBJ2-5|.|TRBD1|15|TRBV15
CATSRGQGASETQYF
TGTGCCACCAGTCGAGGACAGGGGGCCTCAGAGACCCAGTACTTC
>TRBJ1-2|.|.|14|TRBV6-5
CASSYSQVNYGYTF
TGTGCCAGCAGTTACTCACAGGTTAACTATGGCTACACCTTC
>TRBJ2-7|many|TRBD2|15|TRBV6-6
CASSWDYRRGGEQYF
TGTGCCAGCAGTTGGGACTATCGGCGGGGTGGGGAGCAGTACTTC
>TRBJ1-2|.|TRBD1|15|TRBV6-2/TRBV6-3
CASSYSPGQGIGYTF
TGTGCCAGCAGTTACTCACCGGGACAGGGTATTGGCTACACCTTC
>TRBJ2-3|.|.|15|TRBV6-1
CASSELSSSTDTQYF
TGTGCCAGCAGTGAACTATCTTCTAGCACAGATACGCAGTATTTT
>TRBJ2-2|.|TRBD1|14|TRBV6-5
CASSPRGLGGELFF
TGTGCCAGCAGTCCCAGGGGGCTAGGCGGGGAGCTGTTTTTT
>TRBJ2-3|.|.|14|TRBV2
CASRLTGGTDTQYF
TGTGCCAGCAGGTTGACAGGAGGCACAGATACGCAGTATTTT
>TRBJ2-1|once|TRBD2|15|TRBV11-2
CASSLSGLAGGPQFF
TGTGCCAGCAGTTTGAGCGGACTAGCGGGGGGCCCACAGTTCTTC
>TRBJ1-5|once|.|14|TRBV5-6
CASSLRGAPQPQHF
TGTGCCAGCAGCTTGCGGGGGGCTCCTCAGCCCCAGCATTTT
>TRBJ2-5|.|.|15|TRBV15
CATSRGRGLGQTQYF
TGTGCCACCAGCAGAGGGCGGGGGCTTGGGCAGACCCAGTACTTC